What follows describes a single T cell receptor (beta chain). This entry is derived from a study of tumor-infiltrating lymphocytes in primary liver carcinoma. A primer matching the constant region was used to make TCR beta cDNA from approximately 500 ng of total RNA. Nested multiplex PCR, run for three rounds with slightly modified ARM-PCR, yielded TCR beta libraries. Researchers ran the first two PCR rounds for roughly 10 cycles each with TRBV1-TRBV30 forward primers and a C-beta reverse primer. TCRdb analysed the multiplex PCR reads with MiXCR anew, one entry per CDR3 protein. The sample includes roughly 49,000 distinct CDR3 sequences, approximately 80% of them seen just once. The CDR3 totals 14 residues. After removal of 8 bases from V and 5 bases from J, the junction contained 11 bases not matched to a gene. From germline, CDR1 is MNHNY and CDR2 SVGAGI (reference sequence). Co-extracting RNA and DNA was done with about 17-31 mg of unsorted bulk tissue as input.

Sequenced sample: liver tumor tissue from sampling region 5. Subset defined: tumor region T5, tumor centre. The clonotype originates from a man aged 35 to 55 with primary liver carcinoma and hepatitis B virus infection. The chain links TRBV6-6 to TRBJ1-1; 7 bases line up with TRBD1. The CDR3 spells CASSRDSKNTEAFF. In DNA, the CDR3 is TGTGCCAGCTCCAGGGACAGTAAGAATACTGAAGCTTTCTTT.